This passage covers 10 T cell receptor beta chains from one sample sequenced in a study of spatial heterogeneity in lung cancer. Study-wide results and caveats: One measure, the expanded intratumoral alpha and beta TCR count, tracked tumor mutation counts.

MiXCR, applied by TCRdb to the 5' RACE reads, yields one record per CDR3 protein. The data show approximately 13,000 distinct CDR3 sequences, approximately 5.5% seen once. Time point reported: sample taken at primary tumor resection. Their specific antigens are unknown. The sequences come from lung tumor tissue, collected at surgery. These receptor sequences come from a male donor with early-stage non-small cell lung cancer.

This clonotype was observed many times. This beta chain is a stray read from a library made for alpha chains; its abundance is not meaningful. The chain links TRBV10-3 to TRBJ2-3; D call uncertain. V shed 6 bases and J shed 4 bases, with 5 bases lying between them. CDR3 length: 11 amino acids. The germline gives CDR1 ENHRY, CDR2 SYGVKD. The CDR3 DNA follows: TGTGCCATCAGGACGGCAGATACGCAGTATTTT. Translation gives CAIRTADTQYF.

Ten or more counts support this clonotype. Since the library was made to target alpha chains, this beta chain is a stray read and its abundance is not meaningful. This chain connects TRBV20-1 to TRBJ1-5; tentatively, D is TRBD1 (6 bases). The CDR3 is 13 amino acids. CDR1 is DFQATT and CDR2 is SNEGSKA in the germline V gene (reference sequence). The V gene lost 6 bases and the J gene lost 5 bases, with 14 bases spanning the gap. CDR3 DNA sequence: TGCAGTGCCCGGGGGGGCTTCGATCAGCCCCAGCATTTT. Translation: CSARGGFDQPQHF.

This clonotype came up many times. The library was built for alpha chains, so this beta chain is an off-target read and its size means little. V is TRBV2 and J is TRBJ1-5; D gene ambiguous. The CDR3 loop spans 14 amino acids. Trimming took off 4 bases at V and 2 bases at J, with 9 bases between the two ends. The germline CDR1 and CDR2 sequences are SNHLY and FYNNEI. The CDR3 reads CASSGEVGNQPQHF. The CDR3 DNA sequence: TGTGCCAGCAGTGGCGAAGTAGGCAATCAGCCCCAGCATTTT.

In its sample, this clonotype is medium-sized. Found in a library prepared for alpha chains, this beta chain is an off-target read, and its abundance has little meaning. The chain is built from TRBV6-2 or TRBV6-3 and TRBJ1-1; D is ambiguous. Germline V gene sequence: CDR1 MNHEY, CDR2 SVGEGT. V was shortened by 7 bases and J by 5 bases, with 17 bases between the two germline ends. This CDR3 contains 14 residues. In DNA, the CDR3 is TGTGCCAGCAACAATTACCCCCGGCGGACTGAAGCTTTCTTT. Its translation: CASNNYPRRTEAFF.

This clonotype was detected ten times or more. As an off-target read in a library built for alpha chains, this beta chain has a frequency of little significance. The chain uses TRBV6-5 and TRBJ2-2, with 13 positions matching TRBD2. There are 19 residues in the CDR3. J was trimmed by 2 bases and V by 4 bases; bases with no gene match: 10. The germline V gene has CDR1 MNHEY and CDR2 SVGAGI. The CDR3 DNA reads TGTGCCAGCAGTTTAACCGGGACTAGCGGGGCCTTCAACACCGGGGAGCTGTTTTTT. This translates into CASSLTGTSGAFNTGELFF.

This clonotype was counted at least ten times. Within a library made for alpha chains, this beta chain is off target, and its count is uninformative. The rearrangement links TRBV20-1 to TRBJ2-7; a weak D match, TRBD1 (6 bases). Between the trimmed V and J ends, which lost 5 bases and 2 bases, there was a span of 16 bases. Germline-derived CDR1 and CDR2 are DFQATT and SNEGSKA (reference sequence). The CDR3 spans 14 residues. The CDR3 nucleotides are TGCAGTGCTCTCAGCAGGGGTAGGGCCTACGAGCAGTACTTC. Protein product: CSALSRGRAYEQYF.

This clonotype was seen ten or more times. For a library built for alpha chains, this beta chain is a stray read; little rests on its size. The chain employs TRBV29-1 and TRBJ2-3, with TRBD1 matching 8 bases. V lost 1 base to trimming and J lost 2 bases; unmatched junction nucleotides: 5. The length of the CDR3 is 15 residues. Germline-derived CDR1 and CDR2 are SQVTM and ANQGSEA. The CDR3 DNA reads as TGCAGCGTTGAAGGAGGACAGGGAATCACAGATACGCAGTATTTT. Translating gives CSVEGGQGITDTQYF.

This clonotype was seen ten or more times. With the library built for alpha chains, this beta chain is off target and its frequency is not meaningful. V gene TRBV7-9 combines with J gene TRBJ1-6; 9 bases line up with TRBD1. This CDR3 has 14 residues. V lost 3 bases and J lost 11; bases outside the gene matches: 5. The germline gives CDR1 SEHNR, CDR2 FQNEAQ (reference sequence). The CDR3 spells CASSFGQGTAPLHF. CDR3 DNA: TGTGCCAGCAGCTTTGGACAGGGGACGGCACCCCTCCACTTT. Based on the CDR3 plus reference TRBV7-9 and TRBJ1-6, the full variable domain is DTGVSQNPRHKITKRGQNVTFRCDPISEHNRLYWYRQTLGQGPEFLTYFQNEAQLEKSRLLSDRFSAERPKGSFSTLEIQRTEQGDSAMYLCASSFGQGTAPLHFGNGTRLTVT.

Details on this clonotype: This beta chain lies outside the target of a library built for alpha chains; its clone size means little. The chain is built from TRBV14 and TRBJ2-7, with a weak D call TRBD1 (6 bases). The CDR3 loop spans 15 amino acids. The ends were cut back, 4 bases at V and 6 bases at J, with 19 bases in the middle. Germline CDR1 reads SGHDN; CDR2 reads FVKESK. The chain's CDR3 is CASSRILGPGVEQYF. In DNA, the CDR3 is TGTGCCAGCAGCCGAATCCTGGGACCAGGGGTCGAGCAGTACTTC.

This clonotype appeared many times. This beta chain slipped into a library made for alpha chains as a stray read, so its size is not meaningful. The J gene is TRBJ2-7, the V gene TRBV12-3 or TRBV12-4, with TRBD1 as a possible D gene (6 bases). The CDR3 is made up of 15 amino acids. Trimming shortened V by 6 bases and J by 3 bases, and 18 bases separated the two germline ends. The CDR3 is CASSPWGRGSYEQYF. CDR3 sequence (DNA): TGTGCCAGCAGCCCCTGGGGCAGGGGAAGCTACGAGCAGTACTTC.